The 13 T cell receptor beta chains in this list originate from one sample, sequenced in a study of T cell responses to AZD1222 COVID-19 vaccine. Profiling relied on immunoSEQ multiplex PCR, and the TCRdb table lists in-frame clones only, not all of them. The data contain about 99,000 clones, around nine tenths of them seen just once; the ten biggest clones take up about 13%. Sample: peripheral blood, taken on day 0 of AZD1222 vaccination. The source is an adult in good health.

As DNA, the CDR3 is TGTGCCAGCTCACCCGACAGGGGGGGCTACGAGCAGTACTTC. Protein: CASSPDRGGYEQYF. The chain uses TRBV18 and TRBJ2-7; 9 bases fit TRBD1. CDR3 length: 14 residues. Germline CDR1 reads KGHSH; CDR2 reads LQKENI. The junction had 3 bases not matched to a gene; V was cut back by 3 bases and J by 3 bases. The full variable domain, completed using reference TRBV18 and TRBJ2-7, is NAGVMQNPRHLVRRRGQEARLRCSPMKGHSHVYWYRQLPEEGLKFMVYLQKENIIDESGMPKERFSAEFPKEGPSILRIQQVVRGDSAAYFCASSPDRGGYEQYFGPGTRLTVT.

This clone was detected once. V and J are TRBV19 and TRBJ1-6; 9 positions agree with TRBD1. Per the germline V gene, CDR1 is LNHDA and CDR2 is SQIVND (reference sequence). This CDR3 is built from 15 residues. V was pared by 6 bases and J by 5 bases, with 5 bases of the junction left unmatched. CDR3 in amino acids: CASSRRTGDNSPLHF. The CDR3 DNA reads as TGTGCCAGTAGCAGAAGGACAGGGGATAATTCACCCCTCCACTTT.

V gene TRBV2 combines with J gene TRBJ1-3; unclear D gene. The CDR3 extends over 16 amino acids. CDR1 SNHLY and CDR2 FYNNEI come from the germline V gene. V was pared by 1 base and J by 4 bases, with 14 bases between. The CDR3 coding sequence is TGTGCCAGCAGTGAAGAAGGTGCGGGGTTAGGAAACACCATATATTTT. This translates into CASSEEGAGLGNTIYF.

The rearrangement joins TRBV4-2 to TRBJ2-5; no reliable D call. Germline CDR1 is LGHNA and CDR2 is YNFKEQ. V dropped 0 bases and J dropped 7 bases, with 6 bases sitting between them. This CDR3 comprises 12 residues. CDR3 protein: CASSQDTGTQYF. CDR3 DNA sequence: TGTGCCAGCAGCCAAGATACCGGGACCCAGTACTTC.

Only a few counts were recorded for this clone. The chain recombines TRBV14 with TRBJ1-1; no firm D call. The germline V gene encodes CDR1 SGHDN and CDR2 FVKESK. The V end lost 0 bases, the J end lost 0 bases, and 5 bases lay between the germline ends. The CDR3 runs to 14 residues. The chain's CDR3 is CASSQDQVNTEAFF. As DNA, the CDR3 is TGTGCCAGCAGCCAAGATCAGGTGAACACTGAAGCTTTCTTT.

The chain carries TRBV14 and TRBJ2-5; D remains unclear. Germline V gene data show CDR1 as SGHDN and CDR2 as FVKESK. V lost 1 base and J lost 1, with 7 bases in between. The CDR3 covers 14 residues. Here the CDR3 DNA reads TGTGCCAGCAGCCAAGCCAATATCCAAGAGACCCAGTACTTC. It specifies CASSQANIQETQYF.

The CDR3 nucleotides read TGCGCCAGCAGCCAAGTTCATCAGGTCGGGGAGCTGTTTTTT. Translating it yields CASSQVHQVGELFF. V usage is TRBV4-1 and J usage is TRBJ2-2; unclear D gene. There are 14 residues in the CDR3. The germline V and J ends were trimmed by 1 base and 7 bases, with 10 bases remaining between them. The germline gives CDR1 MGHRA, CDR2 YSYEKL.

This chain links TRBV7-9 with TRBJ1-5; weak D call: TRBD1 (6 bases). The CDR3 extends over 17 amino acids. Germline V gives CDR1 SEHNR, CDR2 FQNEAQ (reference sequence). The V gene lost 0 bases and the J gene lost 5 bases, with 17 bases spanning the gap. The CDR3 DNA reads TGTGCCAGCAGCTTAGCGACTCCGGGAGGGGGGTATCAGCCCCAGCATTTT. The encoded protein is CASSLATPGGGYQPQHF. Based on the CDR3 plus reference TRBV7-9 and TRBJ1-5, the full variable domain is DTGVSQNPRHKITKRGQNVTFRCDPISEHNRLYWYRQTLGQGPEFLTYFQNEAQLEKSRLLSDRFSAERPKGSFSTLEIQRTEQGDSAMYLCASSLATPGGGYQPQHFGDGTRLSIL.

The J gene is TRBJ2-7, the V gene TRBV11-2; 8 nucleotides agree with TRBD2. V lost 1 base to trimming and J lost 2 bases; unmatched junction nucleotides: 4. Per germline, CDR1 SGHAT and CDR2 FQNNGV. This CDR3 contains 15 residues. The CDR3 DNA reads as TGTGCCAGCAGCTTAGGGGGGACTAGGACCTACGAGCAGTACTTC. This translates into CASSLGGTRTYEQYF.

The chain has TRBV7-9 and TRBJ2-1, with TRBD1 matching over 7 bases. The junction had 9 bases not matched to a gene; V was cut back by 5 bases and J by 8 bases. CDR1 and CDR2 from the germline V gene are SEHNR and FQNEAQ (reference sequence). This CDR3 contains 14 residues. The chain's CDR3 is CASSPRQGPDEQFF. CDR3 bases: TGTGCCAGCAGCCCTAGACAGGGTCCCGATGAGCAGTTCTTC. The variable domain in full, completed from reference TRBV7-9 and TRBJ2-1, reads DTGVSQNPRHKITKRGQNVTFRCDPISEHNRLYWYRQTLGQGPEFLTYFQNEAQLEKSRLLSDRFSAERPKGSFSTLEIQRTEQGDSAMYLCASSPRQGPDEQFFGPGTRLTVL.

The rearrangement links TRBV28 to TRBJ1-1; 11 nucleotides align to TRBD1. The CDR3 loop spans 15 amino acids. Germline CDR1 MDHEN, CDR2 SYDVKM. V was pared by 6 bases and J by 4 bases, with 7 bases of the junction left unmatched. CDR3 sequence (DNA): TGTGCCAGCAGAAGCAATGGACAGGGGGCCACTGAAGCTTTCTTT. Translating gives CASRSNGQGATEAFF.

This chain uses TRBV7-9 with TRBJ2-5; D uncertain. Germline lookup yields CDR1 SEHNR and CDR2 FQNEAQ (reference sequence). Trimming took 4 bases from V and 0 from J, leaving 6 bases between them. The CDR3 length is 13 residues. CDR3 in amino acids: CASSSAHQETQYF. The CDR3 region has the DNA TGTGCCAGCAGCTCCGCCCACCAAGAGACCCAGTACTTC.

The V and J genes are TRBV28 and TRBJ2-3; D not certain. Germline loops: CDR1 MDHEN, CDR2 SYDVKM. The CDR3 sequence is 16 residues long. Trimming took off 3 bases at V and 1 base at J, with 14 bases between the two ends. The CDR3 sequence is CASSFQNRVGTDTQYF. The CDR3 DNA reads TGTGCCAGCAGTTTTCAGAACCGGGTCGGCACAGATACGCAGTATTTT.